Listed here are 14 T cell receptor beta chains from one sample, sequenced in a study of OX40 agonist ivuxolimab in advanced cancers. Clones were read by immunoSEQ multiplex PCR, and TCRdb kept only the in-frame ones, dropping some. The sample includes fewer than 60,000 clones, 90% to 95% of them seen just once. The specimen was CD4+ or CD8+ T cells sorted from blood, collected in a trial of the OX40 agonist ivuxolimab. The receptors were sampled from an adult with an advanced solid tumor such as melanoma, head and neck, liver or kidney cancer.

The chain carries TRBV29-1 and TRBJ1-5; D is possibly TRBD1 (6 bases). Trimming took 5 bases from V and 5 from J, leaving 16 bases between them. Germline V gene data show CDR1 as SQVTM and CDR2 as ANQGSEA. The CDR3 loop spans 14 amino acids. CDR3 protein: CSVSSGTQDQPQHF. The CDR3 region has the DNA TGCAGCGTTAGTTCCGGGACACAGGATCAGCCCCAGCATTTT.

This rearrangement joins TRBV7-2 to TRBJ2-7; the match to TRBD1 covers 9 bases. After removal of 5 bases from V and 6 bases from J, the junction contained 11 bases not matched to a gene. CDR1 is SGHTA and CDR2 is FQGNSA in the germline V gene. The CDR3 has 15 amino acids. The CDR3: CASSRTGGSGGEQYF. The CDR3 nucleotides read TGTGCCAGCAGCCGAACAGGGGGCTCTGGAGGCGAGCAGTACTTC.

This rearrangement joins TRBV13 to TRBJ2-3, with a weak D call TRBD2 (5 bases). CDR3 length: 13 residues. Germline lookup yields CDR1 PRHDT and CDR2 FYEKMQ (reference sequence). The V gene lost 7 bases and the J gene lost 6 bases, with 14 bases spanning the gap. Here the CDR3 DNA reads TGTGCCAGCAAGGACTCGCGTCCGGATACGCAGTATTTT. Amino acids: CASKDSRPDTQYF.

J is TRBJ1-2 and V is TRBV6-1; D perhaps matches TRBD1 (5 bases). This CDR3 region has 16 residues. V shed 3 bases and J shed 0 bases, with 14 bases lying between them. Germline V gene sequence: CDR1 MNHNS, CDR2 SASEGT. The CDR3 region is CASSEWGTYTNYGYTF. The DNA for the CDR3 is TGTGCCAGCAGTGAGTGGGGGACCTACACTAACTATGGCTACACCTTC.

This chain uses TRBV19 with TRBJ2-7; D is unclear. Germline-derived CDR1 and CDR2 are LNHDA and SQIVND (reference sequence). V lost 8 bases to trimming and J lost 9 bases, with 14 bases between them. The CDR3 sequence is 11 residues long. DNA for the CDR3: TGTGCCAGTGGTCCGAATATACGGCAGTACTTC. It yields the protein CASGPNIRQYF.

The chain combines TRBV27 with TRBJ2-7, with D perhaps TRBD1 (5 bases). V lost 4 bases and J 5 bases, leaving 9 bases between the germline ends. The CDR3 runs 12 residues. Germline-derived CDR1 and CDR2 are MNHEY and SMNVEV (reference sequence). The CDR3 reads CASSSGFDEQYF. CDR3 DNA sequence: TGTGCCAGCAGTTCAGGGTTTGACGAGCAGTACTTC.

There are a few counts of this clone. The chain links TRBV27 to TRBJ1-2; 9 bases align to TRBD1. The CDR3 is 19 residues long. Germline values: CDR1 MNHEY, CDR2 SMNVEV (reference sequence). V was clipped by 2 bases and J by 4 bases; unmatched bases: 17. CDR3 nucleotides: TGTGCCAGCAGTTTAAAGGTGACAGGGGGAACACAGCCTTTCTATGGCTACACCTTC. Protein: CASSLKVTGGTQPFYGYTF.

The J gene is TRBJ1-5, the V gene TRBV4-2, with 9 bases lining up with TRBD1. The V segment lost 4 bases and the J segment 4 bases; nucleotides outside the gene matches: 5. In germline, CDR1 is LGHNA, CDR2 YNFKEQ. The CDR3 is made up of 15 amino acids. The CDR3 region has the DNA TGTGCCAGCAGCCCTGACGGGACAGGGAATCAGCCCCAGCATTTT. This encodes CASSPDGTGNQPQHF.

The chain links TRBV6-1 to TRBJ1-5; D unclear. The CDR3 has 15 amino acids. Trimming removed 4 bases at V and 0 bases at J, with 10 bases between. From germline, CDR1 is MNHNS and CDR2 SASEGT. CDR3 in amino acids: CASSAVLYSNQPQHF. The CDR3 nucleotides are TGTGCCAGCAGTGCAGTTCTTTATAGCAATCAGCCCCAGCATTTT.

The chain recombines TRBV19 with TRBJ1-1, with 7 bases fitting TRBD1. This CDR3 region has 15 residues. Germline V lookup: CDR1 LNHDA, CDR2 SQIVND (reference sequence). V shed 6 bases and J 0 bases; nucleotides not matched to a gene: 7. The CDR3 sequence: CASSFTGTVNTEAFF. The CDR3 nucleotides are TGTGCCAGTAGCTTCACCGGGACAGTGAACACTGAAGCTTTCTTT.

The CDR3 is CASSLGDRENYGYTF. The CDR3 DNA follows: TGTGCCAGCAGCTTGGGGGACAGGGAGAACTATGGCTACACCTTC. V usage is TRBV5-5 and J usage is TRBJ1-2, with 9 positions matching TRBD1. This CDR3 has 15 amino acids. Germline V gene sequence: CDR1 SGHKS, CDR2 YYEKEE (reference sequence). Unmatched junction bases numbered 2, after V lost 0 bases and J lost 2 bases.

The chain is built from TRBV4-1 and TRBJ2-7; 9 bases line up with TRBD2. Germline values: CDR1 MGHRA, CDR2 YSYEKL. The CDR3 totals 15 residues. Trimming cost V 2 bases and J 3 bases; bases outside gene matches: 5. As DNA, the CDR3 is TGCGCCAGCAGCCAACCGACTAGCGGAGACTACGAGCAGTACTTC. It codes for CASSQPTSGDYEQYF.

J is TRBJ1-5 and V is TRBV9; D is undetermined. V shed 3 bases and J shed 2 bases, with 9 bases lying between them. The CDR3 has 14 residues. CDR1 is SGDLS, CDR2 YYNGEE, per germline. Here the CDR3 DNA reads TGTGCCAGCAGCGCTTTAGATGGCAATCAGCCCCAGCATTTT. Its translation: CASSALDGNQPQHF.

The chain recombines TRBV5-1 with TRBJ2-5; TRBD1 matches 9 bases. V gave up 4 bases and J gave up 3 bases; unmatched junction bases: 7. The CDR3 contains 15 residues. Per germline, CDR1 SGHRS and CDR2 YFSETQ. The CDR3 coding sequence is TGCGCCAGCAGCATCGGACAGGGGACAAAAGAGACCCAGTACTTC. It yields the protein CASSIGQGTKETQYF. Drawing the rest from reference TRBV5-1 and TRBJ2-5, the complete variable domain is KAGVTQTPRYLIKTRGQQVTLSCSPISGHRSVSWYQQTPGQGLQFLFEYFSETQRNKGNFPGRFSGRQFSNSRSEMNVSTLELGDSALYLCASSIGQGTKETQYFGPGTRLLVL.